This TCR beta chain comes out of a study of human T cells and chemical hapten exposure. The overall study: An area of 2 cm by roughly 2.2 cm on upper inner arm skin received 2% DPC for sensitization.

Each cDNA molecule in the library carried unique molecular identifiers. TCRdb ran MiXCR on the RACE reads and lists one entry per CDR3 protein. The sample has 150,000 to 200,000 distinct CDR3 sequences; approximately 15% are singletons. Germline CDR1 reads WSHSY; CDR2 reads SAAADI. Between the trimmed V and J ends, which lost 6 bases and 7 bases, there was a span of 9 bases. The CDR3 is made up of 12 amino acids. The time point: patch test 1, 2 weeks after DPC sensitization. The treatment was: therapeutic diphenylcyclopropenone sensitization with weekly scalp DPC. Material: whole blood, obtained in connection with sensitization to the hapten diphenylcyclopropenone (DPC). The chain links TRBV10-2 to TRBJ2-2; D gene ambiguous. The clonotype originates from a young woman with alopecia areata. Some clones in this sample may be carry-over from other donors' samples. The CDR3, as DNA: TGCGCCAGCAGAGACATGAACGGGGAGCTGTTTTTT. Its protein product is CASRDMNGELFF.